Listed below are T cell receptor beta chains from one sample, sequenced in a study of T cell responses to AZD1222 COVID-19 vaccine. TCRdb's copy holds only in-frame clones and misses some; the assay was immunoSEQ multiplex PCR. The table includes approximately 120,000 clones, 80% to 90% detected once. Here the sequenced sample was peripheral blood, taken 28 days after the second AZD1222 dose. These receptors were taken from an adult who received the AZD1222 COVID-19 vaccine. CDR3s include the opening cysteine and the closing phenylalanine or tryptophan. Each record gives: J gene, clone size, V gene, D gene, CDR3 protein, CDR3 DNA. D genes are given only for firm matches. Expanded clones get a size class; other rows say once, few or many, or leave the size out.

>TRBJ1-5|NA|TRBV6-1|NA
CASSENFEGLQPQHF
TGTGCCAGCAGTGAAAATTTTGAAGGGCTTCAGCCCCAGCATTTT
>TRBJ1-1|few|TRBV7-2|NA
CASSPRGMSTEAFF
TGTGCCAGCAGCCCCAGGGGCATGAGCACTGAAGCTTTCTTT
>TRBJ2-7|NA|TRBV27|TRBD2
CASSLGREGPYEQYF
TGTGCCAGCAGTTTAGGGCGGGAGGGGCCTTACGAGCAGTACTTC
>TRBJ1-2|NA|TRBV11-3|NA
CASSLARGYYGYTF
TGTGCCAGCAGCTTAGCAAGGGGCTACTATGGCTACACCTTC
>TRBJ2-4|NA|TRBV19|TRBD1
CASSMGGTGGVNIQYF
TGTGCCAGTAGTATGGGTGGGACAGGGGGCGTAAACATTCAGTACTTC
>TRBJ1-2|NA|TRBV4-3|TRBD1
CASSLSTGTGAYGYTF
TGCGCCAGCAGCCTGAGCACCGGGACAGGGGCCTATGGCTACACCTTC
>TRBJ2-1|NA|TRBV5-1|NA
CASSLLTPEIYNEQFF
TGCGCCAGCAGCTTGCTGACACCCGAGATCTACAATGAGCAGTTCTTC
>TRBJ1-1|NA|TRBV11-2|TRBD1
CASSLTGATEAFF
TGTGCCAGCAGCTTGACAGGGGCCACTGAAGCTTTCTTT
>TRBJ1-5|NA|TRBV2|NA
CASSLQGNHQPQHF
TGTGCCAGCAGTCTCCAGGGGAATCATCAGCCCCAGCATTTT
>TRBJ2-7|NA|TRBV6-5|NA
CASSYFGSSMGYEQYF
TGTGCCAGCAGTTACTTCGGGAGCTCGATGGGCTACGAGCAGTACTTC
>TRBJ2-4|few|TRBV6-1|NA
CASSEGRGLAKNIQYF
TGTGCCAGCAGTGAAGGGAGGGGGCTAGCCAAAAACATTCAGTACTTC
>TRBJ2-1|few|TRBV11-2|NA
CASRGLSNEQFF
TGTGCCAGTAGGGGATTGAGTAATGAGCAGTTCTTC
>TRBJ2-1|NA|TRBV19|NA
CASRTDRFYNEQFF
TGTGCCAGTAGGACAGACAGGTTTTACAATGAGCAGTTCTTC
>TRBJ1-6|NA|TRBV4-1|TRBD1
CASSQDVGDRLLNSPLHF
TGCGCCAGCAGCCAAGATGTGGGGGACAGGCTCCTGAATTCACCCCTCCACTTT
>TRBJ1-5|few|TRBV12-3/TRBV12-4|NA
CASTLEEGQPQHF
TGTGCCAGCACCTTAGAGGAGGGACAGCCCCAGCATTTT
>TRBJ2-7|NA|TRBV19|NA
CASSIIGGVSSYEQYF
TGTGCCAGTAGTATCATCGGGGGAGTCAGCTCCTACGAGCAGTACTTC
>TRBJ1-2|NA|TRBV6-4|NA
CASSDSQEGSYGYTF
TGTGCCAGCAGTGACTCGCAGGAGGGGAGCTATGGCTACACCTTC
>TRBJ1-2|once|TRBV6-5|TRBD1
CASRRQGAGYGYTF
TGTGCCAGCAGACGACAGGGGGCGGGGTATGGCTACACCTTC
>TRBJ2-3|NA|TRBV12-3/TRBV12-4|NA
CASSFGTDTQYF
TGTGCCAGCAGTTTCGGAACAGATACGCAGTATTTT
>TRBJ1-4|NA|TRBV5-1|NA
CASSFRDTEKLFF
TGCGCCAGCAGCTTCCGGGACACTGAAAAACTGTTTTTT
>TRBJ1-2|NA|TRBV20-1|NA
CSASDWASRHGYTF
TGCAGTGCTAGTGACTGGGCGTCCAGGCATGGCTACACCTTC
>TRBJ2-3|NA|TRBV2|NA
CASSEAGDTQYF
TGTGCCAGCAGTGAGGCTGGAGATACGCAGTATTTT
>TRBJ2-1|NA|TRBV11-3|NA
CASSSGTQRNEQFF
TGTGCCAGCAGCTCCGGTACCCAACGGAATGAGCAGTTCTTC
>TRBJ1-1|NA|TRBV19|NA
CASSTLLGQTEAFF
TGTGCCAGTAGTACCCTCCTTGGACAGACTGAAGCTTTCTTT
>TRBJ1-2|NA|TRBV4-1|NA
CASSQEGTLTGYTF
TGCGCCAGCAGCCAAGAAGGGACCTTAACCGGCTACACCTTC
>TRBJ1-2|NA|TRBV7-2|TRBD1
CASSSGQGNVRGYTF
TGTGCCAGCAGCTCCGGACAGGGGAATGTAAGGGGCTACACCTTC
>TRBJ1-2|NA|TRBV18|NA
CASSPSPDNYGYTF
TGTGCCAGCTCACCCTCCCCTGATAACTATGGCTACACCTTC